One and the same sample provided the 11 T cell receptor beta chains below, sequenced in a study of identifying expanded T cells in peripheral blood. TCRdb's copy holds only in-frame clones and misses some; the assay was immunoSEQ multiplex PCR. The profile shows about 90,000 clones, approximately 88% of them singletons. Sequenced input: blood. These receptors were taken from a person between 18 and 75 years old in good health.

CDR3 in DNA: TGTGCCAGCAGCTTAGGACAAGTGCAAGGAAAACTGTTTTTT. Protein product: CASSLGQVQGKLFF. This chain links TRBV13 with TRBJ1-4; D remains unclear. V lost 0 bases and J lost 10, with 12 bases in between. Germline CDR1 PRHDT, CDR2 FYEKMQ (reference sequence). This CDR3 has 14 amino acids.

The rearrangement links TRBV5-1 to TRBJ1-3, with no clear D. The CDR3 runs to 13 residues. CDR1 is SGHRS and CDR2 is YFSETQ in the germline V gene. Trimming cost V 4 bases and J 8 bases, with 13 bases left between them. CDR3 bases: TGCGCCAGCAGCACGTCAGGCGGAGACACCATATATTTT. It yields the protein CASSTSGGDTIYF.

The chain recombines TRBV7-9 with TRBJ2-3; no clear D gene. Germline values: CDR1 SEHNR, CDR2 FQNEAQ (reference sequence). Deletions cut 2 bases from V and 3 bases from J, with 3 bases between. This CDR3 is 12 amino acids long. CDR3 in DNA: TGTGCCAGCAGCTTAAGGACAGATACGCAGTATTTT. This sequence encodes CASSLRTDTQYF.

The chain carries TRBV14 and TRBJ2-7; 7 positions match TRBD1. The CDR3 totals 16 residues. CDR1 is SGHDN and CDR2 is FVKESK in the germline V gene. After removal of 4 bases from V and 1 base from J, the junction contained 10 bases not matched to a gene. The CDR3 nucleotides read TGTGCCAGCAGCCGAAAAACAGGGGTAGGGTCCTACGAGCAGTACTTC. Residues: CASSRKTGVGSYEQYF.

This chain connects TRBV11-3 to TRBJ2-5; D unresolved. This CDR3 is 14 amino acids long. Germline V lookup: CDR1 SGHNT, CDR2 YENEEA. V was trimmed by 5 bases and J by 1 base, leaving 11 bases between them. CDR3 coding DNA: TGTGCCAGCAGCCCGACGTGGGGCCAAGAGACCCAGTACTTC. Encoded protein: CASSPTWGQETQYF. The complete variable domain, with remaining parts taken from reference TRBV11-3 and TRBJ2-5, reads EAGVVQSPRYKIIEKKQPVAFWCNPISGHNTLYWYLQNLGQGPELLIRYENEEAVDDSQLPKDRFSAERLKGVDSTLKIQPAELGDSAVYLCASSPTWGQETQYFGPGTRLLVL.

This clone was recorded only once. J is TRBJ1-4 and V is TRBV15; D uncertain. Between the trimmed V and J ends, which lost 4 bases and 5 bases, there was a span of 17 bases. The CDR3 runs 16 residues. Germline V CDR1 and CDR2: LNHNV, YYDKDF (reference sequence). The CDR3: CATSNIDPPSNEKLFF. The CDR3 bases are TGTGCCACCAGCAATATAGACCCACCTTCGAATGAAAAACTGTTTTTT. Full variable domain (missing parts from reference TRBV15 and TRBJ1-4): DAMVIQNPRYQVTQFGKPVTLSCSQTLNHNVMYWYQQKSSQAPKLLFHYYDKDFNNEADTPDNFQSRRPNTSFCFLDIRSPGLGDTAMYLCATSNIDPPSNEKLFFGSGTQLSVL.

The genes are TRBV5-1 and TRBJ2-5; 14 nucleotides line up with TRBD2. The CDR3 has 17 amino acids. Trimming took 5 bases from V and 5 from J; bases not matched to a gene: 11. Germline V CDR1 and CDR2: SGHRS, YFSETQ. CDR3 residues: CASRPGLAGGIMETQYF. In DNA form, the CDR3 reads TGCGCCAGCAGACCCGGACTAGCGGGAGGAATCATGGAGACCCAGTACTTC.

The chain recombines TRBV6-5 with TRBJ2-1; 10 positions match TRBD1. V lost 5 bases to trimming and J lost 7 bases; unmatched junction nucleotides: 8. Per the germline V gene, CDR1 is MNHEY and CDR2 is SVGAGI. The CDR3 has 15 residues. CDR3 nucleotides: TGTGCCAGCAGTAGCACCGGGACAGGGGTTAATGAGCAGTTCTTC. Translation: CASSSTGTGVNEQFF.

CDR3 loop: CASRKPGTATGELFF. Here the CDR3 DNA reads TGTGCCAGCAGAAAACCCGGGACAGCTACCGGGGAGCTGTTTTTT. The V call is TRBV11-2, the J call TRBJ2-2, with TRBD1 matching over 7 bases. V shed 6 bases, J shed 5 bases, and the junction held 9 bases outside the gene matches. There are 15 residues in the CDR3. The germline CDR1 and CDR2 sequences are SGHAT and FQNNGV. Full variable domain (missing parts from reference TRBV11-2 and TRBJ2-2): EAGVAQSPRYKIIEKRQSVAFWCNPISGHATLYWYQQILGQGPKLLIQFQNNGVVDDSQLPKDRFSAERLKGVDSTLKIQPAKLEDSAVYLCASRKPGTATGELFFGEGSRLTVL.

The rearrangement uses TRBV13 and TRBJ1-2; 8 nucleotides line up with TRBD1. The CDR3 sequence is 16 residues long. V lost 0 bases to trimming and J lost 5 bases; unmatched junction nucleotides: 8. CDR1 is PRHDT and CDR2 is FYEKMQ in the germline V gene (reference sequence). The CDR3 sequence: CASSLGYQQGGYGYTF. The CDR3, as DNA: TGTGCCAGCAGCTTAGGATATCAACAGGGGGGGTATGGCTACACCTTC. Together with reference TRBV13 and TRBJ1-2, the CDR3 gives the full variable domain: AAGVIQSPRHLIKEKRETATLKCYPIPRHDTVYWYQQGPGQDPQFLISFYEKMQSDKGSIPDRFSAQQFSDYHSELNMSSLELGDSALYFCASSLGYQQGGYGYTFGSGTRLTVV.

V is TRBV2 and J is TRBJ1-6; weak D call: TRBD1 (5 bases). V was cut by 7 bases and J by 4 bases, with 11 bases left in between. Germline V CDR1 and CDR2: SNHLY, FYNNEI. There are 14 residues in the CDR3. The chain's CDR3 is CASTLTAYNSPLHF. In DNA, the CDR3 is TGTGCCAGCACTCTGACAGCGTATAATTCACCCCTCCACTTT.